This T cell receptor (beta chain) is drawn from a study of blood T cell repertoires in COVID-19. Study-level information: COVID-19 samples from acute and convalescent phases originated in the United States, Italy and Spain. Nucleic acid was either cDNA or gDNA, and it came from T cells, B-cell-depleted T cells, or PBMCs.

Original handling: Quantification of nucleated cells was approximated via reference gene primer amplification. Measured with immunoSEQ multiplex PCR; TCRdb has only the in-frame clones, and not every one. V and J calls and clone size are copied from that table; D and trimming were computed from the DNA. The table has 330,000 or so clones, about nine tenths seen once. Patients in Seattle were enrolled during active infection, then followed longitudinally. V lost 3 bases, J lost 7 bases, and 12 bases stayed unmatched. CDR1 SGHRS and CDR2 YFSETQ come from the germline V gene. This CDR3 comprises 16 residues.

The sample was peripheral blood. The clonotype comes from a young man with COVID-19, enrolled during active disease. This chain links TRBV5-1 with TRBJ2-7; 11 bases line up with TRBD1. CDR3 coding DNA: TGCGCCAGCAGCTATACCCCCGGACAGGGGGCAGGGGAGCAGTACTTC. Its protein product is CASSYTPGQGAGEQYF. The entire variable domain, with the rest obtained from reference TRBV5-1 and TRBJ2-7, is as follows: KAGVTQTPRYLIKTRGQQVTLSCSPISGHRSVSWYQQTPGQGLQFLFEYFSETQRNKGNFPGRFSGRQFSNSRSEMNVSTLELGDSALYLCASSYTPGQGAGEQYFGPGTRLTVT.